Listed below are T cell receptor beta chains from one sample, sequenced in a study of cytomegalovirus exposure and HLA in healthy donors. Data came from immunoSEQ multiplex PCR; TCRdb stores just in-frame clones and leaves some out. The sample table sets out around 130,000 clones. Sequencing was performed on PBMCs. The receptors shown here come from a woman aged 40 to 50 in good health and CMV-seronegative. CDR3s leave out the opening cysteine and the closing phenylalanine or tryptophan. The D gene is left open where the match is weak.

d_gene,j_gene,v_gene,len,CDR3aa
-,TRBJ1-6,TRBV11-1,14,ASSGGGTPYNSPLH
TRBD1,TRBJ1-2,TRBV19,15,ASSKGTGVGANYGYT
TRBD2,TRBJ2-3,TRBV7-8,12,ASSSGRGRDTQY
TRBD1,TRBJ1-2,TRBV29-1,13,SDGQAGQGTYGYT
TRBD2,TRBJ2-3,TRBV5-1,11,ASSLGGSDTQY
-,TRBJ2-4,TRBV28,13,ASSPPGTSKNIQY
TRBD1,TRBJ1-2,TRBV19,11,ASSETGGYGYT
-,TRBJ1-1,TRBV28,11,ASTKGVNTEAF
-,TRBJ2-3,TRBV7-9,14,ASSLKRSGGTDTQY
TRBD1,TRBJ2-5,TRBV7-9,13,ASGHTSRQGISQY
TRBD2,TRBJ2-1,TRBV29-1,11,SVKGLAGNEQF
TRBD1,TRBJ1-4,TRBV23-1,17,ASSRWDRGLQTSNEKLF
TRBD1,TRBJ2-3,TRBV27,13,ASSLGTGVTDTQY
-,TRBJ1-1,TRBV6-6,11,ASSYSGGTEAF
TRBD2,TRBJ2-2,TRBV7-2,12,ATRPGGGTGELF
-,TRBJ1-3,TRBV6-5,13,ASRPWGGRGNTIY
-,TRBJ1-2,TRBV29-1,10,SVETSNYGYT
TRBD2,TRBJ2-5,TRBV18,19,ASSPRGLAGLTATQQETQY
-,TRBJ1-5,TRBV7-6,15,VRWWGGGSHSNQPQH
TRBD1,TRBJ2-7,TRBV5-1,12,ASTQTGGRNEQY
-,TRBJ2-1,TRBV18,15,ASSQNGAPSSYNEQF
-,TRBJ1-4,TRBV15,13,ATSRDRMTNEKLF
-,TRBJ1-3,TRBV6-5,12,ASGEGDSGNTIY
-,TRBJ1-1,TRBV7-9,10,ASSLSLIEAF
TRBD1,TRBJ1-1,TRBV10-3,11,ASNRAGGTEAF
-,TRBJ1-1,TRBV18,13,ASSPPQRLAAEAF
-,TRBJ2-1,TRBV5-1,9,ASTPGGEQF
TRBD1,TRBJ2-2,TRBV4-2,16,ASSHSGQDRVNTGELF
TRBD1,TRBJ2-5,TRBV5-1,14,ASSSGRTGEGETQY